This T cell receptor beta chain was obtained from a study of graft-versus-host responses after intestinal transplantation. The assay was immunoSEQ multiplex PCR, and TCRdb's table has in-frame clones only and misses some. Among tens of thousands of clones listed, approximately 89% were seen once. The germline gives CDR1 MNHNS, CDR2 SASEGT. The V and J ends lost 0 bases and 2 bases, in that order; junction bases with no gene match: 2. This CDR3 comprises 16 residues. In regard to this clone: No antigen is known for it.

Study results and limitations: GvH clones appeared in recipient marrow, some first in ileum or blood.

This TCR came from a human patient who received an intestinal transplant, so some T cells may come from the graft donor. The gene calls are TRBV6-1 and TRBJ2-3; the match to TRBD2 covers 10 bases. The source was PBMCs, collected about 63 days after intestinal transplantation. The CDR3 sequence is CASSEALAGATDTQYF. The DNA of the CDR3 is TGTGCCAGCAGTGAAGCGCTAGCGGGGGCCACAGATACGCAGTATTTT.